This T cell receptor (beta chain) came from a study of cytomegalovirus exposure and HLA in healthy donors. The V and J ends lost 10 bases and 2 bases respectively, with 14 bases between them. Germline lookup yields CDR1 SGHRS and CDR2 YFSETQ. This CDR3 is 13 amino acids long. Study results and limitations: Some TCR beta chains (roughly 160 of them) were listed as cytomegalovirus-associated. High specificity and sensitivity for cytomegalovirus status were reported for the classifier.

This table comes from immunoSEQ multiplex PCR, and its TCRdb copy is limited to in-frame clones, with some not included. The sample has over 250,000 clones; approximately 83% are singletons. A note on this clone: What it recognizes is unknown.

The chain has TRBV5-1 and TRBJ2-3; D may be TRBD2 (5 bases). The sample consisted of PBMCs. This receptor was taken from a woman under 30 in good health and CMV-seronegative. CDR3 coding DNA: TGCGCCGTACTTAGCGAAGACACAGATACGCAGTATTTT. This sequence encodes CAVLSEDTDTQYF. The full variable domain, completed using reference TRBV5-1 and TRBJ2-3, is KAGVTQTPRYLIKTRGQQVTLSCSPISGHRSVSWYQQTPGQGLQFLFEYFSETQRNKGNFPGRFSGRQFSNSRSEMNVSTLELGDSALYLCAVLSEDTDTQYFGPGTRLTVL.